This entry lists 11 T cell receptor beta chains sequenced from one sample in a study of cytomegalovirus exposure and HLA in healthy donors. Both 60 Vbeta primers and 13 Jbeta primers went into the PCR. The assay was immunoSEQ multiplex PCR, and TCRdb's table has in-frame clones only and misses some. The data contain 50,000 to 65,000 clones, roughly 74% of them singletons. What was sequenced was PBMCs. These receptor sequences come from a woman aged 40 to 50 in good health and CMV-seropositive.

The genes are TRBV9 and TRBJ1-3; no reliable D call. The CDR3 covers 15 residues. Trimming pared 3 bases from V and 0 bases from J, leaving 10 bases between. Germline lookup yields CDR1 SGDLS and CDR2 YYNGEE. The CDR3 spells CASSADIISGNTIYF. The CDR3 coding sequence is TGTGCCAGCAGCGCAGACATTATCTCTGGAAACACCATATATTTT.

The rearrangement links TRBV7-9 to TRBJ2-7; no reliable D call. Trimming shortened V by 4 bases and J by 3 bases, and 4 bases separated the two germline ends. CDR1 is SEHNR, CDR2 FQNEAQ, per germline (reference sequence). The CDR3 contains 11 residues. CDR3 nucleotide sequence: TGTGCCAGCAGCTCCTACTACGAGCAGTACTTC. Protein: CASSSYYEQYF.

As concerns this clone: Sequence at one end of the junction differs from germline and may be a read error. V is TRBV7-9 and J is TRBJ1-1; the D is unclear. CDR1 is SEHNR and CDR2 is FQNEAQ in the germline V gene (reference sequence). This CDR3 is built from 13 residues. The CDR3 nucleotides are TGTTCCAGCAGCTTAGAGAGAAACACTGAAGCTTTCTTT. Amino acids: CSSSLERNTEAFF. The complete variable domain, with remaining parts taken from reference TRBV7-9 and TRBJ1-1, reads DTGVSQNPRHKITKRGQNVTFRCDPISEHNRLYWYRQTLGQGPEFLTYFQNEAQLEKSRLLSDRFSAERPKGSFSTLEIQRTEQGDSAMYLCSSSLERNTEAFFGQGTRLTVV.

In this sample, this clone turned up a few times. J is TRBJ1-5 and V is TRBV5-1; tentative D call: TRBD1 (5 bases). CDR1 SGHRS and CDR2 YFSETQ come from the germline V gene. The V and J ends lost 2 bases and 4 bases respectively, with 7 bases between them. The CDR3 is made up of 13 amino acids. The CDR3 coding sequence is TGCGCCAGCAGCTTCGGGGGGAATCAGCCCCAGCATTTT. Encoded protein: CASSFGGNQPQHF.

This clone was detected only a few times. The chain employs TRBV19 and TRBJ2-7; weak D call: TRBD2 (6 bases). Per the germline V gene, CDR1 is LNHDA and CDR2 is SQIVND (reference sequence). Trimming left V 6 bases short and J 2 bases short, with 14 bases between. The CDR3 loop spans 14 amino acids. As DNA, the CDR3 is TGTGCCAGTAGCCCGGCGGGGCAAACCTACGAGCAGTACTTC. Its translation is CASSPAGQTYEQYF. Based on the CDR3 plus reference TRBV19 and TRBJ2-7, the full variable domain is DGGITQSPKYLFRKEGQNVTLSCEQNLNHDAMYWYRQDPGQGLRLIYYSQIVNDFQKGDIAEGYSVSREKKESFPLTVTSAQKNPTAFYLCASSPAGQTYEQYFGPGTRLTVT.

The CDR3 nucleotides are TGTGCCAGCAGTTCGGAGGGTGGAGATACGCAGTATTTT. Protein: CASSSEGGDTQYF. This rearrangement joins TRBV27 to TRBJ2-3; TRBD2 might be the D (6 bases). Germline V gene sequence: CDR1 MNHEY, CDR2 SMNVEV (reference sequence). CDR3 length: 13 amino acids. Trimming pared 4 bases from V and 5 bases from J, leaving 10 bases between.

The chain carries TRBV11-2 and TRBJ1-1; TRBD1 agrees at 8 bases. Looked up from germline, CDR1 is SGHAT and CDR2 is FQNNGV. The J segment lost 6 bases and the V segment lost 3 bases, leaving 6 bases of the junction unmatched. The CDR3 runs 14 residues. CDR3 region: CASSLMGQASEAFF. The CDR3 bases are TGTGCCAGCAGCTTGATGGGACAGGCCTCTGAAGCTTTCTTT.

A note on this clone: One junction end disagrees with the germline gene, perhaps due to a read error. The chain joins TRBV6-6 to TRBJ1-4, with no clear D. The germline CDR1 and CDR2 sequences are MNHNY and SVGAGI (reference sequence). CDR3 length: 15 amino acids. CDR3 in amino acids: CASSPSPPTNEKLFF. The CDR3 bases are TGTGCCAGCAGCCCCTCACCGCCAACTAACGAAAAACTGTTTTTT.

The CDR3 reads CASSTRRVGNTGELFF. For the CDR3, the DNA is TGTGCCAGCAGCACCCGCCGGGTGGGGAACACCGGGGAGCTGTTTTTT. The J gene is TRBJ2-2, the V gene TRBV7-8; no firm D call. Deletions cut 5 bases from V and 1 base from J, with 14 bases between. Germline CDR1 and CDR2: SGHVS and FQNEAQ. This CDR3 region has 16 residues. The whole variable domain, remainder taken from reference TRBV7-8 and TRBJ2-2, is GAGVSQSPRYKVAKRGQDVALRCDPISGHVSLFWYQQALGQGPEFLTYFQNEAQLDKSGLPSDRFFAERPEGSVSTLKIQRTQQEDSAVYLCASSTRRVGNTGELFFGEGSRLTVL.

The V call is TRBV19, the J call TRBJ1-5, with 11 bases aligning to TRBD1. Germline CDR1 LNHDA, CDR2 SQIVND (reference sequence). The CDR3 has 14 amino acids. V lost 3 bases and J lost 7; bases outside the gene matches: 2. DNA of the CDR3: TGTGCCAGTAGTATTTGGGACAGGGGGCAGCCCCAGCATTTT. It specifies CASSIWDRGQPQHF.

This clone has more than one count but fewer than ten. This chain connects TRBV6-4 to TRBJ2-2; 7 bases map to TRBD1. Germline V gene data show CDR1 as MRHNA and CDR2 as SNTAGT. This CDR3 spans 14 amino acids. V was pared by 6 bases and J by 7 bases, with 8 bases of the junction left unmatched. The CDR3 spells CASSPTGDSGELFF. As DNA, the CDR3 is TGTGCCAGCAGCCCTACAGGGGACAGCGGGGAGCTGTTTTTT.